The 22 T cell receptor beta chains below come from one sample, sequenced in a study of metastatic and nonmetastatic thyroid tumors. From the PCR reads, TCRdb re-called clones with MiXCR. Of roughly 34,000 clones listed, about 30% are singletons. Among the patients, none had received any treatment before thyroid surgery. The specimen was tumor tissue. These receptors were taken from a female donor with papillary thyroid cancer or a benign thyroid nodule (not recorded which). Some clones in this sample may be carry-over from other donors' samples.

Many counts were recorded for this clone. CDR3: CASSHEGVGHYEQYF. For the CDR3, the DNA is TGTGCCAGCAGCCACGAGGGCGTCGGACACTACGAGCAGTACTTC. The chain combines TRBV6-1 with TRBJ2-7; D may be TRBD1 or TRBD2 (5 bases each). V shed 6 bases and J shed 3 bases, with 18 bases lying between them. This CDR3 has 15 residues. Germline values: CDR1 MNHNS, CDR2 SASEGT.

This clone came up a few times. In nucleotides, the CDR3 is TGTGCCAGCAGTTCCGACGGCAACACCGGGGAGCTGTTTTTT. Translating gives CASSSDGNTGELFF. The J gene is TRBJ2-2, the V gene TRBV12-3 or TRBV12-4; D remains unclear. This CDR3 is 14 amino acids long. V lost 4 bases and J 2 bases, leaving 8 bases between the germline ends.

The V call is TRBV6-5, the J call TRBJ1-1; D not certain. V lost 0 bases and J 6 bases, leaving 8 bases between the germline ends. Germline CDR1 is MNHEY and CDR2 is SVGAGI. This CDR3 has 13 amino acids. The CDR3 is CASSYSVSPEAFF. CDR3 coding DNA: TGTGCCAGCAGTTACTCAGTCAGTCCTGAAGCTTTCTTT.

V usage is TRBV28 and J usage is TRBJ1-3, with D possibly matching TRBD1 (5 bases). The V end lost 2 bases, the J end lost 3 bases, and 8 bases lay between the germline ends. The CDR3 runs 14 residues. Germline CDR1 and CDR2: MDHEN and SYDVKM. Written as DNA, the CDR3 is TGTGCCAGCAGTTTAGGGGGAGATGGAAACACCATATATTTT. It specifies CASSLGGDGNTIYF.

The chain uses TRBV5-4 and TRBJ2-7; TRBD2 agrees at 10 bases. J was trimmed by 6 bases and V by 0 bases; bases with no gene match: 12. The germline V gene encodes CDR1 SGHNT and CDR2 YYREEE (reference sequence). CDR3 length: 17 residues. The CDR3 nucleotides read TGTGCCAGCAGCTTGGTAGCATGGCTAGCGGGAGAGAGCGAGCAGTACTTC. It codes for CASSLVAWLAGESEQYF.

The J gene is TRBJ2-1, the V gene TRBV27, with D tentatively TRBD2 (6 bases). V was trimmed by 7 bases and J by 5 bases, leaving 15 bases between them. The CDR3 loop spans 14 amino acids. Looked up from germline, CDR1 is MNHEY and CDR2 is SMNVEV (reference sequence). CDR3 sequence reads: CASNRERANNEQFF. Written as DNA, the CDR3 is TGTGCCAGCAATCGGGAGAGGGCGAACAATGAGCAGTTCTTC.

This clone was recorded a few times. The DNA of the CDR3 is TGTGCCAGCATAGGACCCTACGAGCAGTACTTC. Protein product: CASIGPYEQYF. The chain combines TRBV28 with TRBJ2-7; D gene unclear. Per the germline V gene, CDR1 is MDHEN and CDR2 is SYDVKM. Trimming stripped 7 bases from V and 2 bases from J, with 6 bases between. There are 11 residues in the CDR3.

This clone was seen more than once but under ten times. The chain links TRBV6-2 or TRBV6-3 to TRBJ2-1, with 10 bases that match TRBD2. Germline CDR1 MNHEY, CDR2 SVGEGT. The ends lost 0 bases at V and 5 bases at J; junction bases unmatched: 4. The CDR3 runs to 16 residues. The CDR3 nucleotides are TGTGCCAGCAGTTACTCTCTAGCGGGGGTTAACAATGAGCAGTTCTTC. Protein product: CASSYSLAGVNNEQFF.

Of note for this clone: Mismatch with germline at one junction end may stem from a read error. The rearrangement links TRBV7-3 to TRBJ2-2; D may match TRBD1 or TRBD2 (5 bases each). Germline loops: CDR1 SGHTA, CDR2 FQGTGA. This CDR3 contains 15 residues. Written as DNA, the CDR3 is TGTGCCAGCAGCTTATCCGGGACGGACACCGGGGAGCTGTTCTTT. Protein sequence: CASSLSGTDTGELFF.

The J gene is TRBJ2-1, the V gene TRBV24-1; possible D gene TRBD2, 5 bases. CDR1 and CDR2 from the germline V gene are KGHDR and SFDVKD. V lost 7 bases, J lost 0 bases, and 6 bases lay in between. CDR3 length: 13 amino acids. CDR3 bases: TGTGCCACCAGGGGGAGCTCCTACAATGAGCAGTTCTTC. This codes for CATRGSSYNEQFF.

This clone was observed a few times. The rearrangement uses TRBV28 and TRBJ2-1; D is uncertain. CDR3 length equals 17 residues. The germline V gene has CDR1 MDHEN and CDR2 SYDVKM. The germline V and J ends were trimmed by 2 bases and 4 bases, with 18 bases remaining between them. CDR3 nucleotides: TGTGCCAGCAGTTTAAACGGCGCAGAAATCGGGTACAATGAGCAGTTCTTC. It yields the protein CASSLNGAEIGYNEQFF.

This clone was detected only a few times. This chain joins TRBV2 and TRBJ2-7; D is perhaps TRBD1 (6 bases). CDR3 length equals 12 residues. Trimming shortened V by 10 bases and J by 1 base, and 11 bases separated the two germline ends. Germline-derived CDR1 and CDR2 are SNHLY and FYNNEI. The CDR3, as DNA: TGTGCCACTAGAGGGGGTTCCTACGAGCAGTACTTC. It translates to CATRGGSYEQYF.

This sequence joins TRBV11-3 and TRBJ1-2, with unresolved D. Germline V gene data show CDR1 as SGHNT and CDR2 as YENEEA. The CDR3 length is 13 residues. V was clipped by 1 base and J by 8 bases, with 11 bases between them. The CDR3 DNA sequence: TGTGCCAGCAGCTTAGGATCCTACGAAGGCTACACCTTC. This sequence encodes CASSLGSYEGYTF.

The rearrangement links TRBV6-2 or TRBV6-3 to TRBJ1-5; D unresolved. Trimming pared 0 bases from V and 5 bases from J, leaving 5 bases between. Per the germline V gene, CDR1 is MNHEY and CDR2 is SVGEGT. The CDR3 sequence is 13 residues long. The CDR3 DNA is TGTGCCAGCAGTTACTCAGTTTATCAGCCCCAGCATTTT. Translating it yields CASSYSVYQPQHF.

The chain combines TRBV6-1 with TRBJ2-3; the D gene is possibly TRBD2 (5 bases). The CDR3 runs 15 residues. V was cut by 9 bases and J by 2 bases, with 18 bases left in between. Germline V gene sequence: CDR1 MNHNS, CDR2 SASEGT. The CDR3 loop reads CARGEAERSTDTQYF. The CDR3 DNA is TGTGCCAGGGGAGAGGCGGAGCGGTCCACAGATACGCAGTATTTT.

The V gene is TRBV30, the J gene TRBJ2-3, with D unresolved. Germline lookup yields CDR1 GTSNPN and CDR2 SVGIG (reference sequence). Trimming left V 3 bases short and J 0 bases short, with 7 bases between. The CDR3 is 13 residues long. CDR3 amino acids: CAWRAQSTDTQYF. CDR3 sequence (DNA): TGTGCCTGGAGAGCACAGAGCACAGATACGCAGTATTTT.

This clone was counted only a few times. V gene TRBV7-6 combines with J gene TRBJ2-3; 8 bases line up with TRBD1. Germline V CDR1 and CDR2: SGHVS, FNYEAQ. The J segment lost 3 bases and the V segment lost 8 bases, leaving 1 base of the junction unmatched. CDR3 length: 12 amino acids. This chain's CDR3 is CASGQGTDTQYF. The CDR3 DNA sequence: TGTGCCAGCGGACAGGGAACAGATACGCAGTATTTT.

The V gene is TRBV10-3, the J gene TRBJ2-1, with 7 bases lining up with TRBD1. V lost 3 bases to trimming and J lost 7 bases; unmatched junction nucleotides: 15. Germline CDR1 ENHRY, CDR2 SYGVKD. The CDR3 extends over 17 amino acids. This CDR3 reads CAISELNPGQKNNEQFF. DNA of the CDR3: TGTGCCATCAGTGAACTCAATCCGGGACAGAAAAATAATGAGCAGTTCTTC.

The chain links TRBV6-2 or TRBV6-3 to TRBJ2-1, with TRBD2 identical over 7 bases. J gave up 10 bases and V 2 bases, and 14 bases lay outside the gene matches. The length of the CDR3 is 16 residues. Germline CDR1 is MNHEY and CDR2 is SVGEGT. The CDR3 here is CASSYTLAEARAEQFF. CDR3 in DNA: TGTGCCAGCAGTTACACGCTAGCGGAGGCCCGCGCGGAGCAGTTCTTC.

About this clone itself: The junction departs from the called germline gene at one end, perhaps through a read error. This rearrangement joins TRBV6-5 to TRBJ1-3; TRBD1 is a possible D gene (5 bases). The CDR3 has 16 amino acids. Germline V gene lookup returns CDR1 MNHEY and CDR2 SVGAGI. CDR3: CASSYSTNGAGNIIYF. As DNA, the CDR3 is TGTGCCAGCAGTTACTCGACTAACGGGGCTGGAAACATCATATATTTT.

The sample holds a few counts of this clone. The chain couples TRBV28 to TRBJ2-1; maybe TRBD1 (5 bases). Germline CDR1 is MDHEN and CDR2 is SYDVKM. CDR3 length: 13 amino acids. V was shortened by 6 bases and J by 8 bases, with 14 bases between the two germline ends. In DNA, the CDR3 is TGTGCCAGCAGCCGCCCCCTCAGGGATGAGCAGTTCTTC. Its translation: CASSRPLRDEQFF.

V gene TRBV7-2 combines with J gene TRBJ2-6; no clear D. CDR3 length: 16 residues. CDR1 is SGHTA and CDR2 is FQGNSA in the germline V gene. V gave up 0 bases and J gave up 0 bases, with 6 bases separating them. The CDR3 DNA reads TGTGCCAGCAGCTTAGCGGAACTCTCTGGGGCCAACGTCCTGACTTTC. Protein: CASSLAELSGANVLTF. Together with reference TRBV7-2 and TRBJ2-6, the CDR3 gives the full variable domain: GAGVSQSPSNKVTEKGKDVELRCDPISGHTALYWYRQSLGQGLEFLIYFQGNSAPDKSGLPSDRFSAERTGGSVSTLTIQRTQQEDSAVYLCASSLAELSGANVLTFGAGSRLTVL.